This T cell receptor (beta chain) was found in a study of T cells in Graves' hyperthyroidism and ophthalmopathy. At the level of the study: Peripheral blood was secured at the point of initial diagnosis, before any treatment.

It was RNA transcripts that yielded the amplified TCR beta CDR3 regions. The TCR CDR3 was amplified in a first-round RT-PCR using the HTBI primer set. TCRdb re-called the multiplex PCR reads through MiXCR, storing one row per CDR3 protein. The data show 350,000 to 450,000 distinct CDR3 sequences, with about 14% seen just once and 11% held by the top ten. Using more than 8 ml of fresh peripheral blood, PBMCs were prepared. The CDR3 extends over 12 amino acids. The V gene lost 4 bases and the J gene lost 5 bases, with 9 bases spanning the gap. Germline V gene sequence: CDR1 SGHRS, CDR2 YFSETQ. The count of this clonotype is one.

This receptor was obtained from a woman in her fifties or sixties with Graves' hyperthyroidism. The sequenced sample was blood. The chain has TRBV5-1 and TRBJ1-1; D gene ambiguous. This chain's CDR3 is CASSLTSTEAFF. The CDR3 region has the DNA TGCGCCAGCAGCCTGACTAGTACTGAAGCTTTCTTT.